This T cell receptor beta chain was sequenced in a study of cytomegalovirus exposure and HLA in healthy donors. Study-level information: The same platform used for the approximately 700 first-cohort repertoires was also used for the 90 to 150 validation repertoires, as a later analysis reported. Study-level points and caveats: The dataset shows that most TCR sequences were rare, while some public TCRs occurred in many donors. The investigators catalogued some 150 TCR beta chains as cytomegalovirus-associated.

With regard to this clone: Its antigen remains unidentified.

Clones were sequenced by immunoSEQ multiplex PCR, and TCRdb holds only the in-frame ones, with some missing. The sample yields a few hundred thousand clones, around 90% seen once. This TCR derives from a woman between 18 and 30 years old in good health and CMV-seronegative. The sequenced material came from PBMCs.

CDR3 in DNA: TGTGCCAGCAGTTTATCAGTGAATCCCACCTACGAGCAGTACTTC. Translating gives CASSLSVNPTYEQYF. The chain uses TRBV28 and TRBJ2-7; D is unclear. The CDR3 sequence is 15 residues long. The germline V gene encodes CDR1 MDHEN and CDR2 SYDVKM. Trimming cost V 1 base and J 2 bases, with 12 bases left between them.